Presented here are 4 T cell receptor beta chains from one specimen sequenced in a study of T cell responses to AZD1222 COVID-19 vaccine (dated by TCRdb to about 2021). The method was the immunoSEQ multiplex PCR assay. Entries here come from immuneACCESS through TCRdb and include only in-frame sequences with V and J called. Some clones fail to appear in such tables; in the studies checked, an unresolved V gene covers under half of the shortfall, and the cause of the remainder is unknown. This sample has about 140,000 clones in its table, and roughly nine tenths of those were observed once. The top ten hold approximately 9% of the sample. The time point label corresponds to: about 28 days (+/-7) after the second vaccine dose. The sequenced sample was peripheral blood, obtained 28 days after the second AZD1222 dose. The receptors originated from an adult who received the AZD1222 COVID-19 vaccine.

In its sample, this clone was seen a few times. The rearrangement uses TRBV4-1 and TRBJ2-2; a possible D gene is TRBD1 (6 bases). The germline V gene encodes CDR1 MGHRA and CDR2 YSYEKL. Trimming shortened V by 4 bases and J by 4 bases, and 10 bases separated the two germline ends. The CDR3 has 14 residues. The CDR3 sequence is CASSPGHATGELFF. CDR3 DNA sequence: TGCGCCAGCAGCCCGGGACACGCCACCGGGGAGCTGTTTTTT.

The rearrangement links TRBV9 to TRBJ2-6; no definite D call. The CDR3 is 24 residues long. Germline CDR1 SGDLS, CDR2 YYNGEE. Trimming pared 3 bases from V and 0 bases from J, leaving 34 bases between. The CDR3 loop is CASSAHPTVSLGWNLPSGANVLTF. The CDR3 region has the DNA TGTGCCAGCAGCGCCCACCCAACGGTTTCGCTCGGGTGGAACCTCCCCTCTGGGGCCAACGTCCTGACTTTC. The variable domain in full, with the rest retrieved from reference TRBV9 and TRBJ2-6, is DSGVTQTPKHLITATGQRVTLRCSPRSGDLSVYWYQQSLDQGLQFLIQYYNGEERAKGNILERFSAQQFPDLHSELNLSSLELGDSALYFCASSAHPTVSLGWNLPSGANVLTFGAGSRLTVL.

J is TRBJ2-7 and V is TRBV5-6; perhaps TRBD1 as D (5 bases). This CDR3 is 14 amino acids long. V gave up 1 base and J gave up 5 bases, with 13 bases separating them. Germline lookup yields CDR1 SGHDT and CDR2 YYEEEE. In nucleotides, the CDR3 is TGTGCCAGCAGCTTGCGCCAGGGTAGGGACGAGCAGTACGTC. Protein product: CASSLRQGRDEQYV.

The CDR3 DNA reads TGTGCCAGCAGCTTAGATCACTTTGCCTACGAGCAGTACGTC. It is translated as CASSLDHFAYEQYV. V is TRBV7-9 and J is TRBJ2-7; D ambiguous. CDR3 length: 14 amino acids. Germline CDR1 and CDR2: SEHNR and FQNEAQ (reference sequence). With 1 base removed from V and 2 bases from J, the gap between germline ends came to 9 bases.